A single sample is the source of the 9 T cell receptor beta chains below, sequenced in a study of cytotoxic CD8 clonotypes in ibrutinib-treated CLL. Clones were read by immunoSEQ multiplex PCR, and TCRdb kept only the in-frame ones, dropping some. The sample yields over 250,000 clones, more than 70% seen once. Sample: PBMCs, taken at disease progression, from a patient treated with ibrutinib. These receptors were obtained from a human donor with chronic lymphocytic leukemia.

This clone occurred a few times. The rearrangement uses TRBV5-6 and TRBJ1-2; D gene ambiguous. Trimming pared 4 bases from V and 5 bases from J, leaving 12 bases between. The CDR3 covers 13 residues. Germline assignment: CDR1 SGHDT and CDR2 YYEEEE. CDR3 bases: TGTGCCAGCAGCCCCGGACGGAGGTATGGCTACACCTTC. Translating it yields CASSPGRRYGYTF.

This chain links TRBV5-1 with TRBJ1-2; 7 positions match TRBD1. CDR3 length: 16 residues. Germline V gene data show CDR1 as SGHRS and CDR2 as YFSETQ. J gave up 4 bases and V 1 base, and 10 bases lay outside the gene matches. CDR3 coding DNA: TGCGCCAGCAGCTTGCCAGGGACAGCGGGGGGCTATGGCTACACCTTC. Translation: CASSLPGTAGGYGYTF. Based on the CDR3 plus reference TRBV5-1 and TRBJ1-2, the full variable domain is KAGVTQTPRYLIKTRGQQVTLSCSPISGHRSVSWYQQTPGQGLQFLFEYFSETQRNKGNFPGRFSGRQFSNSRSEMNVSTLELGDSALYLCASSLPGTAGGYGYTFGSGTRLTVV.

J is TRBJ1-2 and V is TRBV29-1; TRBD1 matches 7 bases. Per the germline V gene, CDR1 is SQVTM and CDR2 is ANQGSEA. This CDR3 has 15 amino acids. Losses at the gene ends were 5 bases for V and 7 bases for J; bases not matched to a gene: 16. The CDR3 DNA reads TGCAGCGTTCCAACAGGGGACTCAACATTCGGTGGCTACACCTTC. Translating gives CSVPTGDSTFGGYTF.

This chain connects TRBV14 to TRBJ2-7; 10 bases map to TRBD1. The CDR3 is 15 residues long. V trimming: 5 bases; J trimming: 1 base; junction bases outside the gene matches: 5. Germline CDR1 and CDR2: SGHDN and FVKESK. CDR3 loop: CASSRPGQGSYEQYF. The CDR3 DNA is TGTGCCAGCAGCAGACCGGGACAGGGGTCCTACGAGCAGTACTTC.

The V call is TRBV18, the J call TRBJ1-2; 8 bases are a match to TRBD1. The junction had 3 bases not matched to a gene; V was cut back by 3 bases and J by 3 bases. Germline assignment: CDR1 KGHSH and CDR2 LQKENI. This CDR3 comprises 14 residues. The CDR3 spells CASSPAGGYYGYTF. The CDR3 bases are TGTGCCAGCTCACCCGCAGGGGGCTACTATGGCTACACCTTC.

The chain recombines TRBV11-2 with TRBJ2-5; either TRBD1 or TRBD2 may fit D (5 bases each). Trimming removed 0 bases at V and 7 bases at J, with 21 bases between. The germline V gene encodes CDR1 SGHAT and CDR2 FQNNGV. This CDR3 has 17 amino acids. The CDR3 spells CASSLELRWGTTGTQYF. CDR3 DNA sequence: TGTGCCAGCAGCTTAGAACTGCGATGGGGGACCACAGGGACCCAGTACTTC.

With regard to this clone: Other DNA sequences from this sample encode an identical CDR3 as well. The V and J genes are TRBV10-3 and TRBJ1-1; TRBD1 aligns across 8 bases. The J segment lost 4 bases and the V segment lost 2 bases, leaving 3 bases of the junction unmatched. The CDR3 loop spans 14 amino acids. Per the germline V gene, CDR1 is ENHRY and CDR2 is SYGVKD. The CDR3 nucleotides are TGTGCCATCAGTGAGGGACAGGGTAGCACTGAAGCTTTCTTT. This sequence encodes CAISEGQGSTEAFF.

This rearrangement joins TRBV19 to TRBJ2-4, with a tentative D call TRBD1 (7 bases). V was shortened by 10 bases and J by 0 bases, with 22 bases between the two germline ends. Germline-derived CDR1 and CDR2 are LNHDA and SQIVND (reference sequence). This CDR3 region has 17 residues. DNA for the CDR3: TGTGCCATTAACTACCAGGGGGGTCCCCAAGCCAAAAACATTCAGTACTTC. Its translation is CAINYQGGPQAKNIQYF.

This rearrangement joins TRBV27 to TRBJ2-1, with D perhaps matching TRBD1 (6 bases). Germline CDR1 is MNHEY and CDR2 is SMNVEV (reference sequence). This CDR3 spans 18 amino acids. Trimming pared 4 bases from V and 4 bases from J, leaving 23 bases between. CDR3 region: CASSSLPLTQGLYNEQFF. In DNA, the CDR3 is TGTGCCAGCAGTTCTCTCCCCCTAACGCAGGGGCTATACAATGAGCAGTTCTTC.